These 15 T cell receptor beta chains were all obtained from the same sample, sequenced in a study of T-cell memory formation after mild COVID-19. MiXCR was run by TCRdb on the 5' RACE reads, yielding one entry per CDR3 protein. The data show approximately 190,000 distinct CDR3 sequences, around 16% seen once. Sample: PBMCs or a T cell subset sorted from them (not recorded which). These receptors were collected from an adult woman who had mild COVID-19 (a few samples of this study predate the infection). Cell type and time point are not known.

This rearrangement joins TRBV12-3 or TRBV12-4 to TRBJ1-5, with D unclear. V was pared by 3 bases and J by 0 bases, with 12 bases between. CDR3 length: 16 amino acids. CDR3 nucleotide sequence: TGTGCCAGCAGTTTTTTTCTATCGGGTAGCAATCAGCCCCAGCATTTT. Encoded protein: CASSFFLSGSNQPQHF.

This clonotype was recorded a few times. The rearrangement joins TRBV23-1 to TRBJ1-2; D possibly corresponds to TRBD1 (5 bases). TRBV23-1 is an ORF, with its function uncertain. CDR3 size: 14 residues. The V end was cut by 0 bases, the J end by 8 bases, with 13 bases between. CDR3 DNA sequence: TGCGCCAGCAGTCAATCGTCGGCAGGGTGGGGCTACACCTTC. It yields the protein CASSQSSAGWGYTF.

This clonotype has only a few counts. This sequence joins TRBV6-2 or TRBV6-3 and TRBJ2-1; TRBD2 matches 10 bases. Germline CDR1 is MNHEY and CDR2 is SVGEGT. V shed 4 bases and J 0 bases; nucleotides not matched to a gene: 15. The CDR3 has 20 amino acids. CDR3 sequence: CASSLEYDGLAASSYNEQFF. For the CDR3, the DNA is TGTGCCAGCAGTTTAGAGTACGATGGACTAGCGGCGAGCTCCTACAATGAGCAGTTCTTC.

The chain recombines TRBV6-6 with TRBJ1-5; D uncertain. The CDR3 is made up of 16 amino acids. The V and J ends lost 6 bases and 0 bases respectively, with 15 bases between them. In germline, CDR1 is MNHNY, CDR2 SVGAGI (reference sequence). In nucleotides, the CDR3 is TGTGCCAGCAGATCCGTCGGGGTAGTTAGCAATCAGCCCCAGCATTTT. This encodes CASRSVGVVSNQPQHF.

J is TRBJ1-4 and V is TRBV4-1; TRBD1 matches at 7 bases. This CDR3 has 15 amino acids. V trimming: 5 bases; J trimming: 0 bases; junction bases outside the gene matches: 3. In germline, CDR1 is MGHRA, CDR2 YSYEKL. CDR3 in amino acids: CASSWGQTTNEKLFF. CDR3 nucleotides: TGCGCCAGCAGCTGGGGACAGACAACTAATGAAAAACTGTTTTTT.

The chain uses TRBV10-3 and TRBJ1-1, with D hard to call. V lost 3 bases to trimming and J lost 4 bases, with 12 bases between them. Germline-derived CDR1 and CDR2 are ENHRY and SYGVKD. This CDR3 comprises 14 residues. The DNA of the CDR3 is TGTGCCATCAGTGACTGGGGAACCCGCACTGAAGCTTTCTTT. Its protein is CAISDWGTRTEAFF.

At least ten counts were recorded for this clonotype. The chain joins TRBV9 to TRBJ2-1; 8 positions agree with TRBD2. Germline assignment: CDR1 SGDLS and CDR2 YYNGEE. Trimming took 4 bases from V and 13 from J; bases not matched to a gene: 7. This CDR3 is 12 amino acids long. As DNA, the CDR3 is TGTGCCAGCAGCTCACACCGGGGGGGTCAGTTCTTC. Translation: CASSSHRGGQFF. Complete variable domain (other parts from reference TRBV9 and TRBJ2-1): DSGVTQTPKHLITATGQRVTLRCSPRSGDLSVYWYQQSLDQGLQFLIQYYNGEERAKGNILERFSAQQFPDLHSELNLSSLELGDSALYFCASSSHRGGQFFGPGTRLTVL.

In its sample, this clonotype was seen a few times. The chain has TRBV6-6 and TRBJ2-5, with 10 bases fitting TRBD2. Germline V gives CDR1 MNHNY, CDR2 SVGAGI (reference sequence). V was pared by 2 bases and J by 3 bases, with 3 bases of the junction left unmatched. This CDR3 spans 15 amino acids. The CDR3 sequence is CASSYASGGEETQYF. CDR3 nucleotides: TGTGCCAGCAGTTACGCTAGCGGGGGAGAAGAGACCCAGTACTTC.

This clonotype was counted between two and nine times. CDR3 amino acids: CASIHPLVRGRVGETQYF. DNA of the CDR3: TGTGCCAGCATCCATCCTCTTGTCAGGGGAAGAGTGGGGGAGACCCAGTACTTC. V gene TRBV7-8 combines with J gene TRBJ2-5, with D possibly TRBD1 on 6 matching bases. Germline values: CDR1 SGHVS, CDR2 FQNEAQ. The ends were cut back, 7 bases at V and 5 bases at J, with 29 bases in the middle. CDR3 length: 18 amino acids.

The chain uses TRBV6-6 and TRBJ2-5; 11 bases line up with TRBD1. The germline V gene has CDR1 MNHNY and CDR2 SVGAGI (reference sequence). The V and J ends lost 5 bases and 1 base, in that order; junction bases with no gene match: 3. This CDR3 has 15 amino acids. The CDR3 region is CASSRGQGVQETQYF. CDR3 coding DNA: TGTGCCAGCAGTAGGGGACAGGGGGTCCAAGAGACCCAGTACTTC.

This sequence joins TRBV30 and TRBJ2-7; 7 positions agree with TRBD1. Germline V gene lookup returns CDR1 GTSNPN and CDR2 SVGIG (reference sequence). CDR3 length: 13 amino acids. V gave up 7 bases and J gave up 3 bases; unmatched junction bases: 9. CDR3 amino acids: CAYDRVKIYEQYF. CDR3 bases: TGTGCCTACGACAGGGTGAAGATCTACGAGCAGTACTTC.

This clonotype was observed a handful of times. The chain combines TRBV20-1 with TRBJ2-1, with 7 bases lining up with TRBD2. After removal of 6 bases from V and 0 bases from J, the junction contained 8 bases not matched to a gene. The length of the CDR3 is 15 residues. Germline V gene data show CDR1 as DFQATT and CDR2 as SNEGSKA (reference sequence). The CDR3 region has the DNA TGCAGTGCCCGGCAGGGAGGGCGCTCCTACAATGAGCAGTTCTTC. Translated, it gives CSARQGGRSYNEQFF.

This clonotype came up a few times. The J gene is TRBJ2-1, the V gene TRBV30; perhaps TRBD2 as D (5 bases). The germline V gene encodes CDR1 GTSNPN and CDR2 SVGIG (reference sequence). The length of the CDR3 is 11 residues. Trimming removed 3 bases at V and 6 bases at J, with 6 bases between. The CDR3 loop reads CAWRGSNEQFF. The CDR3 coding sequence is TGTGCCTGGAGGGGGAGCAATGAGCAGTTCTTC. The full variable domain, rest sourced from reference TRBV30 and TRBJ2-1, is SQTIHQWPATLVQPVGSPLSLECTVEGTSNPNLYWYRQAAGRGLQLLFYSVGIGQISSEVPQNLSASRPQDRQFILSSKKLLLSDSGFYLCAWRGSNEQFFGPGTRLTVL.

This clonotype was counted ten times or more. The chain employs TRBV11-2 and TRBJ1-3; D gene unclear. This CDR3 is built from 13 residues. The V gene lost 5 bases and the J gene lost 0 bases, with 5 bases spanning the gap. CDR1 is SGHAT, CDR2 FQNNGV, per germline. CDR3 sequence (DNA): TGTGCCAGCAGCCCGCTCTCTGGAAACACCATATATTTT. It translates to CASSPLSGNTIYF.

The table lists this clonotype with a few counts. The chain carries TRBV7-3 and TRBJ2-5, with 8 nucleotides matching TRBD1. After removal of 5 bases from V and 0 bases from J, the junction contained 14 bases not matched to a gene. Germline CDR1 and CDR2: SGHTA and FQGTGA. This CDR3 spans 18 amino acids. The CDR3 sequence: CASSPRTGQTMYQETQYF. The CDR3 DNA reads as TGTGCCAGCAGCCCAAGGACAGGGCAGACCATGTACCAAGAGACCCAGTACTTC. Drawing the rest from reference TRBV7-3 and TRBJ2-5, the complete variable domain is GAGVSQTPSNKVTEKGKYVELRCDPISGHTALYWYRQSLGQGPEFLIYFQGTGAADDSGLPNDRFFAVRPEGSVSTLKIQRTERGDSAVYLCASSPRTGQTMYQETQYFGPGTRLLVL.